This TCR beta chain was captured by sequencing in a study of CD8 T cells in ankylosing spondylitis (dated by TCRdb to about 2017). Background for the entire study: The study set out to find disease-linked TCR variants by profiling T cell receptor beta repertoires in ankylosing spondylitis patients and healthy donors. The full study cohort was made up of 25 to 30 ankylosing spondylitis patients and some 100 healthy donors. Peripheral blood was sampled, and synovial fluid was also collected from ankylosing spondylitis patients.

Reads for this sample came from an Illumina HiSeq 2500. TCR beta libraries were prepared by quantitative 5'-RACE with molecular barcodes. Regarding the original processing steps: Disease-linked TCR variants were identified with a new computational method built on a probabilistic model of VDJ rearrangement. TCRdb itself trimmed the public reads at Q25 with fastp, ran MiXCR and retained productive beta chains. Every CDR3 protein is listed once, alongside the most common genes and DNA of its rows. For this entry, the V and J calls and clone size follow TCRdb and not the study's own pipeline. The table for this sample lists about 200,000 distinct CDR3 sequences; approximately 7.4% of them were counted only once. The ten largest clones add up to 13% to 15% of the sample. Results and caveats for the whole study, not just this receptor: Some motif variants were previously reported in synovial fluid and blood of reactive arthritis patients, suggesting common disease-initiation mechanisms. Blood from ankylosing spondylitis patients appeared to be characterized by a TCR beta motif composed of roughly eight highly homologous amino acid variants. The disease-linked clones showed a CD8+ phenotype and occurred at relatively low frequencies in peripheral blood. The disease-linked clones were reported to be significantly enriched in matched synovial fluid samples from ankylosing spondylitis patients.

A distance of 18 bases separates the germline ends of V and J, which lose 5 bases and 3 bases respectively. Reading the germline V gene gives CDR1 SNHLY and CDR2 FYNNEI. Measured from the cysteine to the phenylalanine, the CDR3 is 16 residues long. This entry keeps only the CDR3 DNA: 48 bases, framed from base 1. This clonotype was counted at least ten times. What antigen it recognizes has not been identified. Base qualities are not provided; no much larger clone lies one nucleotide away. The sequence was obtained from a male donor with ankylosing spondylitis. Sequencing used blood, either unsorted or a sorted T cell fraction (not recorded which). In this chain, TRBV2 is recombined with TRBJ2-3, with the D gene uncertain. The bases are TGTGCCAGCAGTCCGGGTCGGATAGCCGCAACAGATACGCAGTATTTT. It is translated as CASSPGRIAATDTQYF.